This TCR beta chain is from a study of blood T cell repertoires in COVID-19. On the study more broadly: Specimens from acute and convalescent COVID-19 originated in the United States, Italy and Spain. PBMCs, B-cell-depleted T cells, or T cells were the source of the cDNA or gDNA that made up the material.

Germline V gene lookup returns CDR1 SEHNR and CDR2 FQNEAQ (reference sequence). V lost 3 bases to trimming and J lost 0 bases; unmatched junction nucleotides: 4. The CDR3 loop spans 16 amino acids. Original methodology: Amplification of reference gene primers was used by the study to estimate nucleated cell counts. Profiled with immunoSEQ multiplex PCR; TCRdb holds only in-frame clones, not every one. V, J and clone size are taken as reported in that table, and D and trimming were inferred from the DNA itself. The sample shows roughly 60,000 clones, approximately 90% of them seen only once. The source material was peripheral blood. V usage is TRBV7-9 and J usage is TRBJ2-3; 9 bases are a match to TRBD2. The sequence was collected from a human donor with acute or convalescent COVID-19. The donor label of this sample is uncertain. The CDR3 is CASSFTSGPSTDTQYF. Written as DNA, the CDR3 is TGTGCCAGCAGCTTTACTAGCGGGCCTAGCACAGATACGCAGTATTTT.